The rows below give T cell receptor beta chains drawn from one sample of a study of shared clonotypes between healthy human individuals. Here immunoSEQ multiplex PCR was the method, and the copy in TCRdb shows in-frame clones only, minus some. This table has 1.4 million or so clones, roughly 98.5% appearing once. The sequenced sample was naive CD4+ T cells sorted from blood. Source of these receptors: a man aged 25-40 years in good health. CDR3s include the opening cysteine and the closing phenylalanine or tryptophan. The D gene is left open where the match is weak.

CDR3	V	D	J
CASSIADGGYTF	TRBV19	-	TRBJ1-2
CASSMLRANSYEQYF	TRBV19	-	TRBJ2-7
CASRGEPLNYEQYF	TRBV11-1	-	TRBJ2-7
CASSLSQGATQYF	TRBV5-4	-	TRBJ2-3
CASSDDRGSYGYTF	TRBV10-1	TRBD1	TRBJ1-2
CAWSGQSFSGNTIYF	TRBV30	-	TRBJ1-3
CASSQEGDRGYNEQFF	TRBV4-2	TRBD1	TRBJ2-1
CASRKSRGLAGVSDTQYF	TRBV27	TRBD2	TRBJ2-3
CASSIDLLAAYNEQFF	TRBV19	-	TRBJ2-1
CASSQGTYEQYF	TRBV10-2	-	TRBJ2-7
CASSRQGAYEQYF	TRBV18	TRBD1	TRBJ2-7
CASSSWGISGTKDEQFF	TRBV7-9	-	TRBJ2-1
CASSNAGGHNEQFF	TRBV19	TRBD2	TRBJ2-1
CASSPPRRGQYF	TRBV28	-	TRBJ2-7
CASSLDWWRQDGMNTEAFF	TRBV5-1	-	TRBJ1-1
CASSAPPNEQYF	TRBV7-9	-	TRBJ2-7
CAWVPRDRGNTEAFF	TRBV30	TRBD1	TRBJ1-1
CASSLDFKETQYF	TRBV5-1	-	TRBJ2-5
CASSDRAREQYF	TRBV10-1	-	TRBJ2-7
CVSKGTGAWTGELFF	TRBV2	TRBD1	TRBJ2-2
CASSPGLAGGGEQFF	TRBV7-8	TRBD2	TRBJ2-1
CASSYTVLETQYF	TRBV6-5	-	TRBJ2-5
CASSTTRQETQYF	TRBV19	-	TRBJ2-5
CASRREVQETQYF	TRBV2	-	TRBJ2-5
CASSPGLAGGYEQYF	TRBV5-4	TRBD2	TRBJ2-7
CASSHPVGDKSDTQYF	TRBV4-1	-	TRBJ2-3
CSVVRTSGANEQFF	TRBV29-1	TRBD2	TRBJ2-1
CASSTRDRTDTQYF	TRBV9	TRBD1	TRBJ2-3
CASSKTGTGSYEQYF	TRBV25-1	-	TRBJ2-7
CASSARNTGELFF	TRBV25-1	-	TRBJ2-2
CASSVAGGPLEQYF	TRBV6-5	TRBD2	TRBJ2-7
CASSEVVTVVYQPQHF	TRBV6-1	-	TRBJ1-5
CASSLGQVGGEAFF	TRBV27	-	TRBJ1-1
CASSPPQGLNTGELFF	TRBV18	-	TRBJ2-2
CASSAGQGAGTDTQYF	TRBV9	TRBD1	TRBJ2-3
CASRDRYTHQPQHF	TRBV6-4	-	TRBJ1-5
CASRIGGSYNEQFF	TRBV5-1	-	TRBJ2-1
CASSQCWDSQNQPQHF	TRBV11-3	TRBD1	TRBJ1-5
CSATPADTQYF	TRBV20-1	-	TRBJ2-3
CASRPRTPNTEAFF	TRBV28	-	TRBJ1-1
CASSPGTSRLGDQPQHF	TRBV7-8	-	TRBJ1-5
CASSLGGGGAAGELFF	TRBV7-6	-	TRBJ2-2
CASSPRGGLYNEQFF	TRBV18	TRBD2	TRBJ2-1
CASSEGTAMNTEAFF	TRBV6-1	-	TRBJ1-1
CASSEYTDTQYF	TRBV10-1	-	TRBJ2-3
CASSHLLKKEYEQYF	TRBV4-1	-	TRBJ2-7
CASSQGTHGGETQYF	TRBV10-1	-	TRBJ2-5
CASSSDRAQDNEKLFF	TRBV5-5	TRBD1	TRBJ1-4
CASSSSYEQYF	TRBV28	-	TRBJ2-7